The rows below give T cell receptor beta chains drawn from one sample of a study of Ad26.COV2.S vaccination and SARS-CoV-2 variants. Sequencing was performed with immunoSEQ multiplex PCR; in TCRdb, only in-frame clones are kept and a portion is missing. The sample holds more than 300,000 clones; roughly 89% are singletons and the top ten take roughly 4.8%. Sequences were derived from peripheral blood, sampled in a trial of Ad26.COV2.S vaccine versus placebo. The receptors were sampled from a person between 18 and 65 years old who received the Ad26.COV2.S COVID-19 vaccine or a placebo. Each CDR3 is given with its conserved first and last residue. The D gene is left open where the match is weak. Only part of the rows carry a size: once, few, many, or a class if the clone is expanded.

J: TRBJ1-3
D: .
V: TRBV6-2/TRBV6-3
size: .
CDR3: CASSETGFSGNTIYF
DNA: TGTGCCAGCAGCGAGACGGGATTTTCTGGAAACACCATATATTTT

J: TRBJ1-5
D: .
V: TRBV28
size: .
CDR3: CASSFGQREGNQPQHF
DNA: TGTGCCAGCAGTTTCGGGCAGCGGGAGGGAAATCAGCCCCAGCATTTT

J: TRBJ1-5
D: .
V: TRBV12-3/TRBV12-4
size: once
CDR3: CASSFQGQPQHF
DNA: TGTGCCAGCAGTTTCCAGGGTCAGCCCCAGCATTTT

J: TRBJ1-2
D: .
V: TRBV6-5
size: .
CDR3: CASTRGAGGYTF
DNA: TGTGCCAGCACTCGGGGGGCTGGTGGCTACACCTTC

J: TRBJ2-6
D: .
V: TRBV7-8
size: .
CDR3: CATDKAGAGANVLTF
DNA: TGTGCCACCGACAAGGCCGGGGCTGGGGCCAACGTCCTGACTTTC

J: TRBJ1-1
D: .
V: TRBV3-1/TRBV3-2
size: .
CDR3: CASSPTVFGMNTEAFF
DNA: TGTGCCAGCAGCCCTACAGTTTTCGGTATGAACACTGAAGCTTTCTTT

J: TRBJ1-1
D: .
V: TRBV6-5
size: .
CDR3: CASSYTGGTEAFF
DNA: TGTGCCAGCAGTTACACGGGGGGCACTGAAGCTTTCTTT

J: TRBJ2-1
D: TRBD1
V: TRBV7-3
size: .
CDR3: CASSPGTGKSGNEQFF
DNA: TGTGCCAGCAGCCCGGGGACAGGGAAGTCCGGGAATGAGCAGTTCTTC

J: TRBJ2-3
D: TRBD2
V: TRBV18
size: once
CDR3: CASSPTSGRADTQYF
DNA: TGTGCCAGCTCCCCTACTAGCGGGAGGGCAGATACGCAGTATTTT

J: TRBJ2-7
D: .
V: TRBV3-1/TRBV3-2
size: few
CDR3: CASSQAANSYEQYF
DNA: TGTGCCAGCAGCCAAGCGGCCAACTCCTACGAGCAGTACTTC

J: TRBJ1-2
D: .
V: TRBV25-1
size: .
CDR3: CASSVGRDTVYGYTF
DNA: TGTGCCAGCAGTGTGGGAAGGGACACTGTCTATGGCTACACCTTC

J: TRBJ1-5
D: .
V: TRBV10-3
size: once
CDR3: CAISDPGTGNQPQHF
DNA: TGTGCCATCAGTGATCCTGGGACCGGCAATCAGCCCCAGCATTTT

J: TRBJ2-1
D: TRBD1
V: TRBV5-1
size: .
CDR3: CASKRPDREDNEQFF
DNA: TGCGCCAGCAAACGGCCAGACAGGGAAGACAATGAGCAGTTCTTC

J: TRBJ2-2
D: .
V: TRBV7-9
size: .
CDR3: CASSVRNTGELFF
DNA: TGTGCCAGCAGCGTGAGAAACACCGGGGAGCTGTTTTTT

J: TRBJ1-5
D: .
V: TRBV2
size: .
CDR3: CASSEHNYSNQPQHF
DNA: TGTGCCAGCAGTGAGCATAACTATAGCAATCAGCCCCAGCATTTT

J: TRBJ1-2
D: .
V: TRBV5-4
size: .
CDR3: CASSFRADGYTF
DNA: TGTGCCAGCAGCTTCAGGGCGGATGGCTACACCTTC

J: TRBJ2-1
D: TRBD1
V: TRBV5-1
size: .
CDR3: CASSLSVGTGVYNEQFF
DNA: TGCGCCAGCAGCTTGTCTGTCGGGACAGGAGTTTACAATGAGCAGTTCTTC

J: TRBJ1-2
D: .
V: TRBV21-1
size: .
CDR3: CASSKPGKRNYGYTF
DNA: TGTGCCAGCAGCAAACCCGGGAAGCGTAACTATGGCTACACCTTC

J: TRBJ2-6
D: .
V: TRBV6-5
size: .
CDR3: CASSSPLYGANVLTF
DNA: TGTGCCAGCAGTTCCCCCTTATATGGGGCCAACGTCCTGACTTTC

J: TRBJ2-7
D: TRBD1
V: TRBV2
size: .
CDR3: CASTPDRDRDVYEQYF
DNA: TGTGCCAGCACTCCAGACCGGGACAGGGACGTCTACGAGCAGTACTTC

J: TRBJ2-7
D: .
V: TRBV7-8
size: .
CDR3: CASSLSLSYEQYF
DNA: TGTGCCAGCAGCTTAAGCCTGAGCTACGAGCAGTACTTC

J: TRBJ2-5
D: .
V: TRBV19
size: .
CDR3: CASSIESQTETQYF
DNA: TGTGCCAGTAGTATAGAATCCCAAACGGAGACCCAGTACTTC

J: TRBJ1-1
D: .
V: TRBV18
size: .
CDR3: CASSPLATAMNTEAFF
DNA: TGTGCCAGCTCACCATTAGCGACAGCAATGAACACTGAAGCTTTCTTT

J: TRBJ2-7
D: .
V: TRBV18
size: .
CDR3: CASSPSRSYEQYF
DNA: TGTGCCAGCTCACCAAGCCGATCCTACGAGCAGTACTTC

J: TRBJ2-1
D: .
V: TRBV6-5
size: .
CDR3: CASSYEGGVVNEQFF
DNA: TGTGCCAGCAGTTACGAGGGGGGGGTCGTCAATGAGCAGTTCTTC

J: TRBJ1-2
D: .
V: TRBV2
size: few
CDR3: CASSEGLTLYGYTF
DNA: TGTGCCAGCAGTGAAGGACTGACCCTATATGGCTACACCTTC

J: TRBJ2-7
D: .
V: TRBV6-6
size: .
CDR3: CASSSRDISSYEQYF
DNA: TGTGCCAGCAGTTCACGGGACATTAGCTCCTACGAGCAGTACTTC

J: TRBJ2-3
D: .
V: TRBV6-5
size: .
CDR3: CASRWTTTDTQYF
DNA: TGTGCCAGCAGATGGACTACCACAGATACGCAGTATTTT

J: TRBJ2-1
D: .
V: TRBV14
size: once
CDR3: CASSLTSGNEQFF
DNA: TGTGCCAGCAGCTTAACTAGTGGGAATGAGCAGTTCTTC

J: TRBJ2-3
D: TRBD1
V: TRBV2
size: .
CDR3: CASSELVTGGTDTQYF
DNA: TGTGCCAGCAGTGAATTGGTGACAGGGGGCACAGATACGCAGTATTTT

J: TRBJ1-3
D: .
V: TRBV7-9
size: once
CDR3: CASRPTRPNGVSGNTIYF
DNA: TGTGCCAGCAGGCCTACTAGACCAAACGGGGTTTCTGGAAACACCATATATTTT

J: TRBJ1-6
D: .
V: TRBV6-5
size: .
CDR3: CASRFRDGSNSPLHF
DNA: TGTGCCAGCAGATTCCGGGACGGGTCCAATTCACCCCTCCACTTT

J: TRBJ2-1
D: TRBD2
V: TRBV4-3
size: .
CDR3: CASSQEPGASGGGNEQFF
DNA: TGCGCCAGCAGCCAAGAGCCCGGAGCTAGCGGGGGAGGGAATGAGCAGTTCTTC

J: TRBJ2-2
D: TRBD2
V: TRBV5-1
size: .
CDR3: CASSLGRLAGAGELFF
DNA: TGCGCCAGCAGCTTGGGCCGACTAGCGGGGGCCGGGGAGCTGTTTTTT

J: TRBJ1-1
D: .
V: TRBV24-1
size: .
CDR3: CATSDRTMNTEAFF
DNA: TGTGCCACCAGTGATCGGACTATGAACACTGAAGCTTTCTTT

J: TRBJ2-5
D: TRBD1
V: TRBV7-8
size: .
CDR3: CASSLDKGAEETQYF
DNA: TGTGCCAGCAGCTTAGACAAGGGGGCGGAGGAGACCCAGTACTTC

J: TRBJ2-7
D: TRBD2
V: TRBV4-1
size: once
CDR3: CASSQGLAGTYEQYF
DNA: TGCGCCAGCAGCCAGGGCCTAGCGGGGACCTACGAGCAGTACTTC

J: TRBJ2-7
D: TRBD1
V: TRBV27
size: few
CDR3: CASRPRTGLSSYEQYF
DNA: TGTGCCAGCAGACCAAGGACAGGGCTGAGCTCCTACGAGCAGTACTTC

J: TRBJ2-1
D: .
V: TRBV9
size: .
CDR3: CASSVVGESGYEQFF
DNA: TGTGCCAGCAGCGTAGTAGGGGAATCTGGCTATGAGCAGTTCTTC

J: TRBJ2-7
D: .
V: TRBV4-3
size: once
CDR3: CASSQDYDRSAYEQYF
DNA: TGCGCCAGCAGCCAAGACTATGACAGGTCCGCCTACGAGCAGTACTTC

J: TRBJ2-1
D: TRBD2
V: TRBV7-8
size: .
CDR3: CASSLVPSGGYEQFF
DNA: TGTGCCAGCAGCTTAGTGCCTAGCGGGGGGTATGAGCAGTTCTTC

J: TRBJ2-7
D: .
V: TRBV3-1/TRBV3-2
size: .
CDR3: CASSQVEVGSYEQYF
DNA: TGTGCCAGCAGCCAAGTAGAGGTCGGCTCCTACGAGCAGTACTTC

J: TRBJ2-7
D: .
V: TRBV7-2
size: .
CDR3: CASSFDRFSYEQYF
DNA: TGTGCCAGCAGCTTCGACAGGTTTTCCTACGAGCAGTACTTC

J: TRBJ1-1
D: .
V: TRBV7-2
size: .
CDR3: CASSSNRQVNTEAFF
DNA: TGTGCCAGCAGCTCAAACAGACAGGTTAACACTGAAGCTTTCTTT

J: TRBJ1-5
D: .
V: TRBV23-1
size: once
CDR3: CASSFGKYNQPQHF
DNA: TGCGCCAGCAGTTTTGGTAAATACAATCAGCCCCAGCATTTT

J: TRBJ2-7
D: .
V: TRBV9
size: .
CDR3: CASSVDQAAEDEQYF
DNA: TGTGCCAGCAGCGTAGACCAAGCAGCAGAAGACGAGCAGTACTTC

J: TRBJ1-1
D: .
V: TRBV6-5
size: .
CDR3: CASSYGSQGHTEAFF
DNA: TGTGCCAGCAGTTACGGCTCCCAGGGGCACACTGAAGCTTTCTTT

J: TRBJ2-7
D: .
V: TRBV28
size: once
CDR3: CASSLWGKMGGKSSYEQYF
DNA: TGTGCCAGCAGTCTGTGGGGGAAGATGGGGGGAAAGAGCTCCTACGAGCAGTACTTC

J: TRBJ1-5
D: .
V: TRBV30
size: .
CDR3: CAWSVGPSGSNQPQHF
DNA: TGTGCCTGGAGTGTAGGGCCATCGGGAAGCAATCAGCCCCAGCATTTT

J: TRBJ1-4
D: .
V: TRBV2
size: .
CDR3: CASSSDIEEKLFF
DNA: TGTGCCAGCAGCTCGGACATTGAGGAAAAACTGTTTTTT